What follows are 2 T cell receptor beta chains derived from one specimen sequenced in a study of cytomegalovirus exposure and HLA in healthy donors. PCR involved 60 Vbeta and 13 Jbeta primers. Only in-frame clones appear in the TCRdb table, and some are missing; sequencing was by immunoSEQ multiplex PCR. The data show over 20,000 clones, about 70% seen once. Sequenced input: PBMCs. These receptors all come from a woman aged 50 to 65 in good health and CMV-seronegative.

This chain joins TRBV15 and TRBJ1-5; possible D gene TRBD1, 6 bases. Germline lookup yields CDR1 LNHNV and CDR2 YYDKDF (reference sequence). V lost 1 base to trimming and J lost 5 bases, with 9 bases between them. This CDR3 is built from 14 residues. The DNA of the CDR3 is TGTGCCACCAGCAGAGTTGGGGGCGATCAGCCCCAGCATTTT. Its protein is CATSRVGGDQPQHF. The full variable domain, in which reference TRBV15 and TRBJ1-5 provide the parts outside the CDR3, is DAMVIQNPRYQVTQFGKPVTLSCSQTLNHNVMYWYQQKSSQAPKLLFHYYDKDFNNEADTPDNFQSRRPNTSFCFLDIRSPGLGDTAMYLCATSRVGGDQPQHFGDGTRLSIL.

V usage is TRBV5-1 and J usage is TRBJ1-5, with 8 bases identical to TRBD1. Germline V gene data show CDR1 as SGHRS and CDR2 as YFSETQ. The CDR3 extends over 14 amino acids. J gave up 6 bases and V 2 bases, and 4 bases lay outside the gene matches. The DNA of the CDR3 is TGCGCCAGCAGCTTAGACAGGGGAGGTCAGCCCCAGCATTTT. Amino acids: CASSLDRGGQPQHF. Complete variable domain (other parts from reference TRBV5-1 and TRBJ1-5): KAGVTQTPRYLIKTRGQQVTLSCSPISGHRSVSWYQQTPGQGLQFLFEYFSETQRNKGNFPGRFSGRQFSNSRSEMNVSTLELGDSALYLCASSLDRGGQPQHFGDGTRLSIL.